The present TCR beta chain was sequenced within a study of regulatory T cells in long-lasting Graves disease. Study-level results: TCR diversity was lower in persistent Graves' patients than in newly diagnosed ones.

This clonotype was seen only a few times. The antigen is not known. This may stem from a read error, because a much larger clone lies one nucleotide away. The CDR3 carries no conserved terminal phenylalanine or tryptophan, so it likely arises from a read error. The sample's time point: newly diagnosed GD, antithyroid drugs for less than 3 months. From PBMCs, RNA was extracted and then used to make the TCR library. Patients of an endocrinology department in Xi'an, China, were included. The CDR3 is 17 amino acids. The V end was cut by 3 bases, the J end by 0 bases, with 15 bases between. The germline CDR1 and CDR2 sequences are SGHRS and YFSETQ. TCR beta libraries were built with iRepertoire HTBI primers and Arm-PCR of CDR3 regions. TCRdb reprocessed the multiplex PCR reads with MiXCR, giving one entry per CDR3 protein. The top ten clones hold 22% of a sample with roughly 380,000 distinct CDR3 sequences, around a sixth of them seen once.

The source of this sequence is a female donor with Graves disease. The material sequenced was peripheral blood mononuclear cells (PBMCs), taken at new diagnosis, from a patient treated with antithyroid drugs. The chain joins TRBV5-1 to TRBJ2-2; D could derive from TRBD1 or TRBD2 (5 bases each). CDR3 in DNA: TGCGCCAGCAGCTGGGGTCCCGGGACCGCGAACACCGGGGAGCTGTTTTCT. Its protein product is CASSWGPGTANTGELFS.